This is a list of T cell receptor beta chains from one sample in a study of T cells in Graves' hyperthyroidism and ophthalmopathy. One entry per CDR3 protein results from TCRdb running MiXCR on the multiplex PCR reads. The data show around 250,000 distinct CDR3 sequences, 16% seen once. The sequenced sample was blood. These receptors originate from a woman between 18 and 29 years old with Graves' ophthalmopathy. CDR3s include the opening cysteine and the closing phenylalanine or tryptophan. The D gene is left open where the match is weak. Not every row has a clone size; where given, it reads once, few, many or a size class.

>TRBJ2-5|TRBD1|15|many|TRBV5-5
TGTGCCAGCAGCTTGGGACAGGGTAGTGGAGAGACCCAGTACTTC
CASSLGQGSGETQYF
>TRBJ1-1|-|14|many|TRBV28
TGTGCCAGCAGCTCAGGATCCCTGAACACTGAAGCTTTCTTT
CASSSGSLNTEAFF
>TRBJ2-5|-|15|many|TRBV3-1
TGTGCCAGCAGCCAAAGTCCGGGGGAGTCAGAGACCCAGTACTTC
CASSQSPGESETQYF
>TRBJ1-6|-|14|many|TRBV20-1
TGCAGTGCTAGAACCGGGGGCTATAATTCACCCCTCCACTTT
CSARTGGYNSPLHF
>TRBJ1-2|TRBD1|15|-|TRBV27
TGTGCCAGCAGTTTATCCGGGCAGGGGGCGCTTGGCTACACCTTC
CASSLSGQGALGYTF
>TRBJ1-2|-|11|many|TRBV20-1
TGCAGTGCTAGTACATCATATGGCTACACCTTC
CSASTSYGYTF
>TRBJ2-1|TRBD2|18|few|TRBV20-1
TGCAGTGCTAGAGCCATAATACGGACTAGCGGTTCCTACAATGAGCAGTTCTTC
CSARAIIRTSGSYNEQFF
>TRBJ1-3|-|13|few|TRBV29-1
TGCAGCGTTGAACAGGACTCTGGAAACACCATATATTTT
CSVEQDSGNTIYF
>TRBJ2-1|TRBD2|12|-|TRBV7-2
TGTGCCAGCAGCAAAACTAGCGACGAGCAGTTCTTC
CASSKTSDEQFF
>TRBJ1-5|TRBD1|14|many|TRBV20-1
TGCAGTGCTGCACCGGGACAGGGTTATTTTCCCCAGCATTTT
CSAAPGQGYFPQHF
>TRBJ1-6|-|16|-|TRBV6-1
TGTGCCAGCAGTCACAGGGCTCCGGGAGATAATTCACCCCTCCACTTT
CASSHRAPGDNSPLHF
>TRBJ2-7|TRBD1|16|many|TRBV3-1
TGTGCCAGCAGCCAAGACCAGGGACAGCGCTACTACGAGCAGTACTTC
CASSQDQGQRYYEQYF
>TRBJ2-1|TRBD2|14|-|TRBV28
TGTGCCAGCGCCGGGACTAACTCCTACAATGAGCAGTTCTTC
CASAGTNSYNEQFF
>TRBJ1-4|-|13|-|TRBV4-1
TGCGCCAGCAGCACAGCCCTGGGGGAAAAACTGTTTTTT
CASSTALGEKLFF
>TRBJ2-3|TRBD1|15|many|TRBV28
TGTGCCAGCAGTGAAGTGAGACAGGGAGCAGATACGCAGTATTTT
CASSEVRQGADTQYF
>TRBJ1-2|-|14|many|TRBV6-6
TGTGCCAGCAGTTACGATGCAGGAAGATATGGCTACACCTTC
CASSYDAGRYGYTF
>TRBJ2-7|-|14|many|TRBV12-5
TGTGCTAGTGGTTTTTTCCCCCGACTAGGCGAGCAGTACTTC
CASGFFPRLGEQYF
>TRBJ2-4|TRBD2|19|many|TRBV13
TGTGCCAGCAGCTACACGACTAGCGGGGGGGCACTAGCCAAAAACATTCAGTACTTC
CASSYTTSGGALAKNIQYF
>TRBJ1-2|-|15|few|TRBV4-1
TGCGCCAGCAGCCAAGTTGACACCCGAGGGCATGGCTACACCTTC
CASSQVDTRGHGYTF
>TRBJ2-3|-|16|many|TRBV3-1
TGTGCCAGCAGCCGTCATCTAGCGACTGACACAGATACGCAGTATTTT
CASSRHLATDTDTQYF
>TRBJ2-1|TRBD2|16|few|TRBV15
TGTGCCACCAGCAGAATGACGGGAGGGCCCTACAATGAGCAGTTCTTC
CATSRMTGGPYNEQFF
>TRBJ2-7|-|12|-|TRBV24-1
TGTGCCTCCCTGACAGCTTTCCACGAGCAGTACTTC
CASLTAFHEQYF
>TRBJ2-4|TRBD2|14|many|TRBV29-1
TGCAGCGTTGGCGGTAGCGGGGGAGGGGACATTCAGTACTTC
CSVGGSGGGDIQYF